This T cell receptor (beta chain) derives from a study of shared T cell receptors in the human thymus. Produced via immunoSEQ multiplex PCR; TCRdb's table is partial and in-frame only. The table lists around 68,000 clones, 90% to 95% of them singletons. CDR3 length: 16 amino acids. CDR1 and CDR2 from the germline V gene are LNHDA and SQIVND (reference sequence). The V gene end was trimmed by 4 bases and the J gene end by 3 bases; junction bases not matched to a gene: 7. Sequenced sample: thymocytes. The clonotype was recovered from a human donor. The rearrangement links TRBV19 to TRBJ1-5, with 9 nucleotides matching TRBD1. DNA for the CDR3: TGTGCCAGTAGTACCTTAGACAGGGGGGACAATCAGCCCCAGCATTTT. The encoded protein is CASSTLDRGDNQPQHF.